This T cell receptor beta chain came from a study of Graves' ophthalmopathy and Graves' hyperthyroidism. Someone took the PBMCs out of 10 ml of fresh peripheral blood. The authors amplified TCR beta CDR3 regions from RNA transcripts. First-round RT-PCR with HTBI primers preceded a second-round multiplex PCR. TCRdb re-derived calls from the multiplex PCR reads in MiXCR, one entry per CDR3 protein. The sample holds over 40,000 distinct CDR3 sequences; about 50% are singletons and the top ten take around 25%. In the case of this clonotype: Its cognate antigen is unknown.

Whole-study findings and limits: Blood samples also showed most expanded thyroid clonotypes exceeding 0.001 frequency.

The origin of this receptor is an adult man with Graves' ophthalmopathy. The sequenced sample was peripheral blood.

CDR3 amino acids: CASSVGTGGDGYTF. DNA for the CDR3: TGTGCCAGCAGCGTAGGGACAGGGGGAGATGGCTACACCTTC. The rearrangement links TRBV9 to TRBJ1-2; TRBD1 agrees at 10 bases. V dropped 0 bases and J dropped 6; count of bases not matched to a gene: 2. Germline V gives CDR1 SGDLS, CDR2 YYNGEE. CDR3 size: 14 residues.